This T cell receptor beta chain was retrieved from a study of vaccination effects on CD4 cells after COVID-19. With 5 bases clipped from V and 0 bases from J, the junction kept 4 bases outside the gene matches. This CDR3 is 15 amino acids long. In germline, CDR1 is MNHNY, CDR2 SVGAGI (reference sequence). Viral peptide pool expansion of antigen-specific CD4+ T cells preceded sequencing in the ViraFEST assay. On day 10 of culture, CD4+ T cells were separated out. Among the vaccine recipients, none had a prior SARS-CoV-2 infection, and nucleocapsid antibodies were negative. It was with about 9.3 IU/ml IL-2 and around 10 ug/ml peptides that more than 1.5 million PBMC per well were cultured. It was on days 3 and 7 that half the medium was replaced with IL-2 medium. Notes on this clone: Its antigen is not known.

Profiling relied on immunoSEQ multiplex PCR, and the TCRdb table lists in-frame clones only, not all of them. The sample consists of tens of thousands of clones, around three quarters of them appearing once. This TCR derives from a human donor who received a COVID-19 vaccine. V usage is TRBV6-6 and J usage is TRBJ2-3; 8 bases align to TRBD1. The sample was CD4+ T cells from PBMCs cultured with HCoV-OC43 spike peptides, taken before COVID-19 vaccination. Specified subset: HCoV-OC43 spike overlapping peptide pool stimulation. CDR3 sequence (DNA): TGTGCCAGCAGTACCTGGACAGGGAGCACAGATACGCAGTATTTT. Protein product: CASSTWTGSTDTQYF.